Listed below are T cell receptor beta chains from one sample, sequenced in a study of blood T cells in healthy people across ages. TCRdb recomputed calls from the 5' RACE reads with MiXCR, one row per CDR3 protein. The data contain 910,000 or so distinct CDR3 sequences, 51% of them singletons. Input material: blood. Receptors were obtained from a woman aged 55-69 years in good health. CDR3s include the opening cysteine and the closing phenylalanine or tryptophan. The D gene is left open where the match is weak. Clone size is not always given. Where it is, it says once, few, many or a class for expanded clones.

v_call: TRBV18; clone_size: -; d_call: -; j_call: TRBJ1-2; cdr3_aa: CASSSPRDNYGYTF; cdr3_nt: TGTGCCAGCTCATCCCCGCGGGATAACTATGGCTACACCTTC
v_call: TRBV20-1; clone_size: few; d_call: TRBD2; j_call: TRBJ2-7; cdr3_aa: CSARDAPRREVSYEQYF; cdr3_nt: TGCAGTGCTAGAGATGCCCCCAGGCGGGAGGTCTCCTACGAGCAGTACTTC
v_call: TRBV20-1; clone_size: -; d_call: TRBD2; j_call: TRBJ2-7; cdr3_aa: CSAREPLLAASYEQYF; cdr3_nt: TGCAGTGCTAGAGAACCGCTCCTAGCGGCCTCCTACGAGCAGTACTTC
v_call: TRBV14; clone_size: -; d_call: TRBD2; j_call: TRBJ2-5; cdr3_aa: CASSQDPRRSGEQYF; cdr3_nt: TGTGCCAGCAGCCAAGATCCGAGGCGGAGCGGGGAGCAGTACTTC
v_call: TRBV6-6; clone_size: -; d_call: -; j_call: TRBJ2-5; cdr3_aa: CATRDGSQETQYF; cdr3_nt: TGTGCCACACGAGACGGGTCTCAAGAGACCCAGTACTTC
v_call: TRBV27; clone_size: -; d_call: -; j_call: TRBJ2-1; cdr3_aa: CASSFFGGSFYNEQFF; cdr3_nt: TGTGCCAGCAGTTTTTTTGGCGGGTCTTTCTACAATGAGCAGTTCTTC
v_call: TRBV29-1; clone_size: -; d_call: TRBD1; j_call: TRBJ2-7; cdr3_aa: CSVEDTGASYGQYF; cdr3_nt: TGCAGCGTTGAAGACACAGGGGCCTCCTACGGGCAGTACTTC
v_call: TRBV6-1; clone_size: -; d_call: -; j_call: TRBJ2-5; cdr3_aa: CASSVSRGQYF; cdr3_nt: TGTGCCAGCAGTGTTTCCCGCGGGCAGTACTTC
v_call: TRBV20-1; clone_size: -; d_call: -; j_call: TRBJ2-4; cdr3_aa: CSARRDPNIQYF; cdr3_nt: TGCAGTGCTAGACGGGACCCAAACATTCAGTACTTC
v_call: TRBV5-8; clone_size: -; d_call: TRBD1; j_call: TRBJ2-3; cdr3_aa: CASSWDRGTDTQYF; cdr3_nt: TGTGCCAGCAGCTGGGACAGGGGGACAGATACGCAGTATTTT
v_call: TRBV20-1; clone_size: -; d_call: TRBD1; j_call: TRBJ1-4; cdr3_aa: CSATSGTASNEKLFF; cdr3_nt: TGCAGTGCTACCTCCGGGACAGCTTCTAATGAAAAACTGTTTTTT
v_call: TRBV7-9; clone_size: -; d_call: -; j_call: TRBJ2-3; cdr3_aa: CASSRQRPSTDTQYF; cdr3_nt: TGTGCCAGCAGCCGACAGAGACCTAGCACAGATACGCAGTATTTT
v_call: TRBV20-1; clone_size: -; d_call: TRBD2; j_call: TRBJ2-1; cdr3_aa: CSPGIAGVGNEQFF; cdr3_nt: TGCAGTCCTGGTATAGCGGGAGTGGGAAATGAGCAGTTCTTC
v_call: TRBV27; clone_size: -; d_call: TRBD1; j_call: TRBJ2-3; cdr3_aa: CASRRQGALDTQYF; cdr3_nt: TGTGCCAGCAGGCGGCAGGGGGCTTTAGATACGCAGTATTTT
v_call: TRBV3-1; clone_size: few; d_call: TRBD2; j_call: TRBJ2-3; cdr3_aa: CASSQTTSGGTDTQYF; cdr3_nt: TGTGCCAGCAGCCAGACCACGAGCGGGGGCACAGATACGCAGTATTTT
v_call: TRBV20-1; clone_size: -; d_call: -; j_call: TRBJ2-1; cdr3_aa: CSAREGAYNEQFF; cdr3_nt: TGCAGTGCTAGAGAGGGCGCCTACAATGAGCAGTTCTTC
v_call: TRBV28; clone_size: -; d_call: -; j_call: TRBJ2-5; cdr3_aa: CASSPGRGRRTQYF; cdr3_nt: TGTGCCAGCAGTCCGGGACGGGGGAGGAGGACCCAGTACTTC
v_call: TRBV6-5; clone_size: few; d_call: TRBD2; j_call: TRBJ2-7; cdr3_aa: CASSSPSGGHYEQYF; cdr3_nt: TGTGCCAGCAGTTCCCCTAGCGGGGGCCACTACGAGCAGTACTTC
v_call: TRBV20-1; clone_size: -; d_call: -; j_call: TRBJ2-5; cdr3_aa: CSAPPFGGAEETQYF; cdr3_nt: TGCAGTGCTCCACCTTTTGGAGGGGCGGAGGAGACCCAGTACTTC
v_call: TRBV25-1; clone_size: -; d_call: -; j_call: TRBJ2-2; cdr3_aa: CASSEIEGSNTGELFF; cdr3_nt: TGTGCCAGCAGTGAAATTGAAGGATCAAACACCGGGGAGCTGTTTTTT